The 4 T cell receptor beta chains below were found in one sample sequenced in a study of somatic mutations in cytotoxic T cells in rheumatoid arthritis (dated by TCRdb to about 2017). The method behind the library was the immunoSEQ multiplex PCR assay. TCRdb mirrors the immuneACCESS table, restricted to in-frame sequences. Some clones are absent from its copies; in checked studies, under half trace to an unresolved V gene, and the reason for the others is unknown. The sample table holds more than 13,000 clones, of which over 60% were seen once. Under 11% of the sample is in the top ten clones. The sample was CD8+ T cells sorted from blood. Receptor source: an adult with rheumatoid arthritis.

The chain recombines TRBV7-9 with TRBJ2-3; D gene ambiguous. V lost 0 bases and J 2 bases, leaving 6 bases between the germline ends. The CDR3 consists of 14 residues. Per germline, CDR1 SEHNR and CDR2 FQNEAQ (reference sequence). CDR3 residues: CASSLAPPTDTQYF. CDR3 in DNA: TGTGCCAGCAGCTTAGCTCCGCCCACAGATACGCAGTATTTT.

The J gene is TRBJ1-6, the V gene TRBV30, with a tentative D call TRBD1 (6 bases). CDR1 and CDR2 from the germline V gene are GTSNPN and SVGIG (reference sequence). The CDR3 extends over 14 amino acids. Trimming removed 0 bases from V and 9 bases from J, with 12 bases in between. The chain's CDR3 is CAWSVTGFGSPLHF. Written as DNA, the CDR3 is TGTGCCTGGAGTGTAACAGGGTTCGGTTCACCCCTCCACTTT.

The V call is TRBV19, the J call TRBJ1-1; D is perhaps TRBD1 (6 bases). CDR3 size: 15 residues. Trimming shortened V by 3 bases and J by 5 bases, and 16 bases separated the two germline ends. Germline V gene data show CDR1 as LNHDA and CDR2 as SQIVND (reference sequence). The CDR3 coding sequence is TGTGCCAGTAGTATCCGCTGGGGGCTGGGGACTGAAGCTTTCTTT. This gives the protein CASSIRWGLGTEAFF.

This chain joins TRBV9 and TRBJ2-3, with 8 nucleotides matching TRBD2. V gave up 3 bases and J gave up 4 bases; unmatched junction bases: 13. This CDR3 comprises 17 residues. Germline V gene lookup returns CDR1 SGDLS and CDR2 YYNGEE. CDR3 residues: CASSANTGTSSADTQYF. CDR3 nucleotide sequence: TGTGCCAGCAGCGCAAACACCGGGACTAGTAGCGCAGATACGCAGTATTTT.